The 6 T cell receptor beta chains listed next were all sequenced from one sample in a study of CXCR3-negative and CXCR3-positive naive CD8 T cells (dated by TCRdb to between 2019 and 2020). What the work shows at the level of the full study, not this receptor alone: TRB CDR3s from CXCR3-positive naive cells showed higher hydrophobicity (lower Kidera factor 4), lower energy, and higher strength and volume indices than CXCR3-negative naive cells.

TCRdb shows the sequencer as NextSeq 550. The Human TCR Profiling Kit (MiLaboratory) was used to prepare UMI-labeled 5' RACE TRB cDNA libraries. After TCRdb reprocessed the reads, each CDR3 protein sequence was kept as one row, without DNA. The table of this sample itemizes under 150,000 distinct CDR3 sequences. The top ten hold about 0.61% of the sample. The antigens of these receptors remain unknown. What was sequenced was naive CXCR3+ CD8+ T cells from blood. This specimen's cell subset or site label, per the study, means: CD45RO-CCR7+CD27+CD95- naive CD8+ T cells expressing CXCR3 (TNR3+). The receptors derive from a human donor in good health. Some clones in this sample may be carry-over from other donors' samples.

V gene TRBV25-1 combines with J gene TRBJ1-1; TCRdb designates TRBD1, a call that cannot be tested without DNA. The CDR3 is 17 amino acids. In germline, CDR1 is MGHDK, CDR2 SYGVNS. This CDR3 is CASSNRDGVAGGTEAFF.

V and J are TRBV27 and TRBJ1-4; TCRdb reports TRBD1, a call that lacks DNA to check it against. Looked up from germline, CDR1 is MNHEY and CDR2 is SMNVEV (reference sequence). This CDR3 contains 19 residues. CDR3 in amino acids: CASSPRPGQEGFATEKLFF.

The V and J genes are TRBV7-6 and TRBJ1-1. The CDR3 is made up of 14 amino acids. CDR1 is SGHVS, CDR2 FNYEAQ, per germline. Here the CDR3 reads CASSPGRYNTEAFF.

The chain is built from TRBV6-6 and TRBJ2-3. Germline CDR1 MNHNY, CDR2 SVGAGI (reference sequence). The length of the CDR3 is 14 residues. This chain's CDR3 is CASSYFGDTDTQYF.

This chain uses TRBV7-9 with TRBJ1-2; TCRdb outputs TRBD1, but without DNA this stays unchecked. Germline V CDR1 and CDR2: SEHNR, FQNEAQ (reference sequence). This CDR3 contains 13 residues. The CDR3 loop reads CASSSGQGTGYTF.

V gene TRBV20-1 combines with J gene TRBJ1-5. The germline V gene has CDR1 DFQATT and CDR2 SNEGSKA (reference sequence). The CDR3 length is 15 residues. The CDR3 sequence: CSARDMGEGNQPQHF.